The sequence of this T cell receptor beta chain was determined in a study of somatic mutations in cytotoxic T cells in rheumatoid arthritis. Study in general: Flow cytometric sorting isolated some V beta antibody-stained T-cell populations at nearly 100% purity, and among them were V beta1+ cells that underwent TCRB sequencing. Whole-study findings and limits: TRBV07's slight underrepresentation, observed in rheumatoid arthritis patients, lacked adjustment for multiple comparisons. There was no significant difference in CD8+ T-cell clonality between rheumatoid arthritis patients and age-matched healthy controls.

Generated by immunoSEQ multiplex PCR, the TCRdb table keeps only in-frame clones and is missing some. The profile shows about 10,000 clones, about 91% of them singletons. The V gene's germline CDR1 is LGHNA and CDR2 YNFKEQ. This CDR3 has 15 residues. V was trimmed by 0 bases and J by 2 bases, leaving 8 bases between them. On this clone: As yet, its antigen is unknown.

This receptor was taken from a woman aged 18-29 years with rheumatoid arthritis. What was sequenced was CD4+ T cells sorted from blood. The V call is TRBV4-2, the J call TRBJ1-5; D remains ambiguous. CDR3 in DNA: TGTGCCAGCAGCCAAGATCTAACAGGCAATCAGCCCCAGCATTTT. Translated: CASSQDLTGNQPQHF.